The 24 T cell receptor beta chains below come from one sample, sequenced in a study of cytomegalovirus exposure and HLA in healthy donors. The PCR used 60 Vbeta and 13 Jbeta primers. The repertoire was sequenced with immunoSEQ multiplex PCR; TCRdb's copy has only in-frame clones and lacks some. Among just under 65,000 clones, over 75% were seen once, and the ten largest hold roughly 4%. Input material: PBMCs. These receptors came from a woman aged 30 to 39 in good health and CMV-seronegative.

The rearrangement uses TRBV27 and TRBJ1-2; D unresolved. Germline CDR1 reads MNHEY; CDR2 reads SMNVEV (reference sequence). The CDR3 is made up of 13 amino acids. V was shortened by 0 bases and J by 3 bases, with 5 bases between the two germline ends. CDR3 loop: CASSLSRYYGYTF. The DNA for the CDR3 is TGTGCCAGCAGTTTATCCAGATACTATGGCTACACCTTC.

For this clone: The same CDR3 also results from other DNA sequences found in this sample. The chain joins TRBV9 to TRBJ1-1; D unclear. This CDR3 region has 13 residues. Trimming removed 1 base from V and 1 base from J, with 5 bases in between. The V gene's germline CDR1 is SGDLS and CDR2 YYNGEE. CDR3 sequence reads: CASSVTGNTEAFF. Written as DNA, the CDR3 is TGTGCCAGCAGCGTAACCGGGAACACTGAAGCTTTCTTT.

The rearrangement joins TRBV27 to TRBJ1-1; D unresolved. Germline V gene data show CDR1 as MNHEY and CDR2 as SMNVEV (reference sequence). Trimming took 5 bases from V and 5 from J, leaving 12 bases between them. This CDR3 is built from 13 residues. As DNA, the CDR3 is TGTGCCAGCAGTCTCGCCGTACAGACTGAAGCTTTCTTT. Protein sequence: CASSLAVQTEAFF.

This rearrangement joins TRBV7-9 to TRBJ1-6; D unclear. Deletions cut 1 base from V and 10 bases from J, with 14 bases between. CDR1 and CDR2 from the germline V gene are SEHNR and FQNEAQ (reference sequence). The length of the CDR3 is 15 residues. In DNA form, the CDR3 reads TGTGCCAGCAGCTTAGGCGGCAGGCTAGCATCACCCCTCCACTTT. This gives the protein CASSLGGRLASPLHF. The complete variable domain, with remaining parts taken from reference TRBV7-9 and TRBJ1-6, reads DTGVSQNPRHKITKRGQNVTFRCDPISEHNRLYWYRQTLGQGPEFLTYFQNEAQLEKSRLLSDRFSAERPKGSFSTLEIQRTEQGDSAMYLCASSLGGRLASPLHFGNGTRLTVT.

The CDR3 spells CASVETGGSRKAFF. In nucleotides, the CDR3 is TGTGCCAGCGTCGAAACAGGGGGCTCGCGAAAAGCTTTCTTT. This chain joins TRBV28 and TRBJ1-1, with 9 positions matching TRBD1. CDR3 length: 14 residues. CDR1 and CDR2 from the germline V gene are MDHEN and SYDVKM. Trimming at V came to 8 bases and at J to 9 bases, leaving 13 bases not matched to a gene. Looking up the rest from reference TRBV28 and TRBJ1-1 gives the full variable domain: DVKVTQSSRYLVKRTGEKVFLECVQDMDHENMFWYRQDPGLGLRLIYFSYDVKMKEKGDIPEGYSVSREKKERFSLILESASTNQTSMYLCASVETGGSRKAFFGQGTRLTVV.

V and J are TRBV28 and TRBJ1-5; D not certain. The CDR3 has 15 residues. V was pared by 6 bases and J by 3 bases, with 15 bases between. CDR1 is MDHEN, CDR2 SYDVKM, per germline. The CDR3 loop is CASRESGLNNQPQHF. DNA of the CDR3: TGTGCCAGCAGGGAATCAGGACTGAACAATCAGCCCCAGCATTTT.

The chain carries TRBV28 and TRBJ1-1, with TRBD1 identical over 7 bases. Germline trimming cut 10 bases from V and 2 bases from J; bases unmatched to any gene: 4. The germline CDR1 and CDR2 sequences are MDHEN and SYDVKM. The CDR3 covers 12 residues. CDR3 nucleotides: TGTGCCACAAGGGGGCAAAACACTGAAGCTTTCTTT. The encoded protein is CATRGQNTEAFF.

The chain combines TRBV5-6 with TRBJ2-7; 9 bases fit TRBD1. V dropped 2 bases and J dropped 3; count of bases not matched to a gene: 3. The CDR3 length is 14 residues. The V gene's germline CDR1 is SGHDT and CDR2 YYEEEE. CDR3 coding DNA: TGTGCCAGCAGCTTTGGACAGGGGAACTACGAGCAGTACTTC. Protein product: CASSFGQGNYEQYF.

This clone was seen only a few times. CDR3 coding DNA: TGTGCCAGCAGTTACTCGATGCAGGGGGCCGGAACTGAAGCTTTCTTT. Translating it yields CASSYSMQGAGTEAFF. This chain links TRBV6-6 with TRBJ1-1; TRBD1 aligns across 8 bases. This CDR3 has 16 residues. V lost 0 bases to trimming and J lost 5 bases; unmatched junction nucleotides: 8. CDR1 is MNHNY and CDR2 is SVGAGI in the germline V gene (reference sequence).

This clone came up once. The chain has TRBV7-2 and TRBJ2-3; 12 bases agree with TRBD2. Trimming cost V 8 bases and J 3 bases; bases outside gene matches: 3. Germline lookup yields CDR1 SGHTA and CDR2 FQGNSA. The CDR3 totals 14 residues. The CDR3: CASQTSGGTDTQYF. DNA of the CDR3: TGTGCCAGCCAAACTAGCGGGGGGACAGATACGCAGTATTTT.

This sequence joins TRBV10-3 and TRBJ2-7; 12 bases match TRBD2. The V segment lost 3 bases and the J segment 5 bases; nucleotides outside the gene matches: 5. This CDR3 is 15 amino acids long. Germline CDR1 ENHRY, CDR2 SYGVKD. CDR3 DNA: TGTGCCATCAGTGATACGACTAGCGGGGGCAACGAGCAGTACTTC. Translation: CAISDTTSGGNEQYF.

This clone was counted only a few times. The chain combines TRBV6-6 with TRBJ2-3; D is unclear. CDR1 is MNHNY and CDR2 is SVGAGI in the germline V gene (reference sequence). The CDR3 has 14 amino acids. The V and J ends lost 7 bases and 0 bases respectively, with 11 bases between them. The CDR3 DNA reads TGTGCCAGCACCCCCTTTTTGAGCACAGATACGCAGTATTTT. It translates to CASTPFLSTDTQYF.

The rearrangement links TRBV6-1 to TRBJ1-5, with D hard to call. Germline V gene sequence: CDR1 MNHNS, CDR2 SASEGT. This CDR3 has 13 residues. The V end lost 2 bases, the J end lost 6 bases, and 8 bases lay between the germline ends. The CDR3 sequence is CASSETRTQPQHF. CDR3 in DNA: TGTGCCAGCAGTGAAACCAGAACTCAGCCCCAGCATTTT.

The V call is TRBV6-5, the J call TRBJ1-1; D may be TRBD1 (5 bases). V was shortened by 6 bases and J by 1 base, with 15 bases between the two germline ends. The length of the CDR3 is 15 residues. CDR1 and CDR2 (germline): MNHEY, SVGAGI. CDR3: CASRVFGGGNTEAFF. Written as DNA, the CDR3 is TGTGCCAGCAGAGTTTTCGGGGGAGGGAACACTGAAGCTTTCTTT.

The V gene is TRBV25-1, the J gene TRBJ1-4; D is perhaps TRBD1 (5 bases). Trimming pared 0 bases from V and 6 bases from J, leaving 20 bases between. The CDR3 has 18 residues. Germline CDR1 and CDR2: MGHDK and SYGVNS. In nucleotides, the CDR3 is TGTGCCAGCAGTGAATATACCGAGGTGGGGGGGATGGATGAAAAACTGTTTTTT. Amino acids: CASSEYTEVGGMDEKLFF. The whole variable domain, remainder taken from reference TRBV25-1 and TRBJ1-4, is EADIYQTPRYLVIGTGKKITLECSQTMGHDKMYWYQQDPGMELHLIHYSYGVNSTEKGDLSSESTVSRIRTEHFPLTLESARPSHTSQYLCASSEYTEVGGMDEKLFFGSGTQLSVL.

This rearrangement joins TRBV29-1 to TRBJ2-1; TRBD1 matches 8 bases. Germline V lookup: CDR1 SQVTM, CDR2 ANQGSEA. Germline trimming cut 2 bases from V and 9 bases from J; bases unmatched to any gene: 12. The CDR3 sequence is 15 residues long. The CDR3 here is CSVERWQGARREQFF. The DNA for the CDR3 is TGCAGCGTTGAACGGTGGCAGGGGGCGCGGCGTGAGCAGTTCTTC.

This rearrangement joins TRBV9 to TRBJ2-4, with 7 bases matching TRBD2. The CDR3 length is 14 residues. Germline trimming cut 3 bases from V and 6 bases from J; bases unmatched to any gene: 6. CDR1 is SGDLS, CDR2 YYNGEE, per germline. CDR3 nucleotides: TGTGCCAGCAGCGGAGGACTAGGTGGAAACATTCAGTACTTC. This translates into CASSGGLGGNIQYF.

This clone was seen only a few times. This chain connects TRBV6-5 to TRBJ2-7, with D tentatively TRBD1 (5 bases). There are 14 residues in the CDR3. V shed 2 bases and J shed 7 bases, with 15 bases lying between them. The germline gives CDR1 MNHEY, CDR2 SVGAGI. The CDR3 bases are TGTGCCAGCAGTTACGAGATGGCGGCAGGGGAGCAGTACTTC. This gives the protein CASSYEMAAGEQYF.

In DNA, the CDR3 is TGTGCCTGGAGTGTCGGACTCACCTACGAGCAGTACTTC. The encoded protein is CAWSVGLTYEQYF. The chain uses TRBV30 and TRBJ2-7, with D perhaps matching TRBD2 (5 bases). The CDR3 spans 13 residues. V was cut by 0 bases and J by 2 bases, with 8 bases left in between. Germline CDR1 GTSNPN, CDR2 SVGIG (reference sequence).

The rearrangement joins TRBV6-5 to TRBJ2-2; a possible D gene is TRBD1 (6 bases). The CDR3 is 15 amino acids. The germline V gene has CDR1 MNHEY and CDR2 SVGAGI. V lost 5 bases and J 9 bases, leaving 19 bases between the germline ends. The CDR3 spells CASSTDRNVDRELFF. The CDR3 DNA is TGTGCCAGCAGTACCGACAGGAATGTGGACCGGGAGCTGTTTTTT.

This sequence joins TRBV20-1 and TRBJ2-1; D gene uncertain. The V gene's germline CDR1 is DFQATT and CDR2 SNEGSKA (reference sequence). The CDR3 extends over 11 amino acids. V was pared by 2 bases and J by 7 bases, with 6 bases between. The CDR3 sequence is CSARFYNEQFF. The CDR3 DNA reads TGCAGTGCTAGATTCTATAATGAGCAGTTCTTC.

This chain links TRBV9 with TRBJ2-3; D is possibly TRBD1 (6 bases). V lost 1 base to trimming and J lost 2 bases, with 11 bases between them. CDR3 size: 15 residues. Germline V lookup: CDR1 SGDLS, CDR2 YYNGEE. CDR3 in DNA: TGTGCCAGCAGCGTATTACAGGGAACCACAGATACGCAGTATTTT. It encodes CASSVLQGTTDTQYF.

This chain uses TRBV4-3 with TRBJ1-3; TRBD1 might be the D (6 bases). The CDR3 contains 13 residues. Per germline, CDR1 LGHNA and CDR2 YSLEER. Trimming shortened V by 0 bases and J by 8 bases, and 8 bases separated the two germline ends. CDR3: CASSQDRGYTIYF. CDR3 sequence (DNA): TGCGCCAGCAGCCAAGACAGGGGATACACCATATATTTT.

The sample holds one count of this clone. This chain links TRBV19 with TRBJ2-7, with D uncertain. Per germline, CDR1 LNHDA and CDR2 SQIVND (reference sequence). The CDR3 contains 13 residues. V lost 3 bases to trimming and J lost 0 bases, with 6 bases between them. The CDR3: CASSIPPSYEQYF. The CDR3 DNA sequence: TGTGCCAGTAGTATCCCTCCCTCCTACGAGCAGTACTTC. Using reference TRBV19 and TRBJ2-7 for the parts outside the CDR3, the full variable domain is DGGITQSPKYLFRKEGQNVTLSCEQNLNHDAMYWYRQDPGQGLRLIYYSQIVNDFQKGDIAEGYSVSREKKESFPLTVTSAQKNPTAFYLCASSIPPSYEQYFGPGTRLTVT.